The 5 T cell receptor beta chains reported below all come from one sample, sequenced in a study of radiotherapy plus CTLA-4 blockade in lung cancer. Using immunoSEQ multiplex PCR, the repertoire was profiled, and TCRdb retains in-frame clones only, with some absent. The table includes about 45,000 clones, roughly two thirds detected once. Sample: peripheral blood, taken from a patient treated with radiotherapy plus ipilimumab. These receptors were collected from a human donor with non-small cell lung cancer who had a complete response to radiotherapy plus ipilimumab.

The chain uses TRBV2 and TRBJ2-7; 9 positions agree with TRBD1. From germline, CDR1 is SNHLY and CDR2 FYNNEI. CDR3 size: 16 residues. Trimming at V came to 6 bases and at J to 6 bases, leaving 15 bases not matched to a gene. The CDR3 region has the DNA TGTGCCAGCAGGGTAACAGGGGGCGCGATTATGAGCGAGCAGTACTTC. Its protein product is CASRVTGGAIMSEQYF. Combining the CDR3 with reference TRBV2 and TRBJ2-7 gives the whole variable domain EPEVTQTPSHQVTQMGQEVILRCVPISNHLYFYWYRQILGQKVEFLVSFYNNEISEKSEIFDDQFSVERPDGSNFTLKIRSTKLEDSAMYFCASRVTGGAIMSEQYFGPGTRLTVT.

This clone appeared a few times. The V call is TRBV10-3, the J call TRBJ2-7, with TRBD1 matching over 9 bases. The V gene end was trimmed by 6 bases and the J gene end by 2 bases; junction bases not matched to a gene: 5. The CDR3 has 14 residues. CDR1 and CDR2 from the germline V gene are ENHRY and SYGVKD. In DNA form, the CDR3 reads TGTGCCATCAGCGTCGGGACAGGGCCCTACGAGCAGTACTTC. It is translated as CAISVGTGPYEQYF.

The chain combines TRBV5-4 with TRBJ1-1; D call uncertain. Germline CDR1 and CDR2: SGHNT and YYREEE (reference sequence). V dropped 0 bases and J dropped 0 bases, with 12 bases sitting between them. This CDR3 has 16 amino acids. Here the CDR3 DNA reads TGTGCCAGCAGCTTGGGCAGTACAACAATGAACACTGAAGCTTTCTTT. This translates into CASSLGSTTMNTEAFF.

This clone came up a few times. This CDR3 is CASSEQAGFTEAFF. CDR3 DNA: TGTGCCAGCAGTGAACAGGCAGGATTTACTGAAGCTTTCTTT. J is TRBJ1-1 and V is TRBV6-1; D remains ambiguous. Trimming stripped 2 bases from V and 5 bases from J, with 12 bases between. This CDR3 region has 14 residues. Germline V gene data show CDR1 as MNHNS and CDR2 as SASEGT.

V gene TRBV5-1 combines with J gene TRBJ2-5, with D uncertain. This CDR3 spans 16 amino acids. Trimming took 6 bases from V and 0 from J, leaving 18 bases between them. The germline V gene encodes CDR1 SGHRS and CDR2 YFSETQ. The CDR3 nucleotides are TGCGCCAGCACCCTTGGTGGCAGGAACCACCAAGAGACCCAGTACTTC. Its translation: CASTLGGRNHQETQYF.